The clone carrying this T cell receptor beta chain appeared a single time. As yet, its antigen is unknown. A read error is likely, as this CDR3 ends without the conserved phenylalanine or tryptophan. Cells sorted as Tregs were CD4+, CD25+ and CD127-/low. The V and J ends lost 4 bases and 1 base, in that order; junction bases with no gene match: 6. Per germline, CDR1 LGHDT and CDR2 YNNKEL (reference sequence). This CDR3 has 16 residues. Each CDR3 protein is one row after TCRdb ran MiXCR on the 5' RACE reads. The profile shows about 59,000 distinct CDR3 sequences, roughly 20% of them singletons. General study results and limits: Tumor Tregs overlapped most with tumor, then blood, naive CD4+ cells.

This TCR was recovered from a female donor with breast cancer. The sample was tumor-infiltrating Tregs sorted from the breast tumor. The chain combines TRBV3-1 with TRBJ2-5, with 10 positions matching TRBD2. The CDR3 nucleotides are TGTGCCAGCAGCCTAACTAGCGGGATGGGCCAAGAGACCCAGTACTAC. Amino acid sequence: CASSLTSGMGQETQYY.